A selection of T cell receptor beta chains follows, all from one sample in a study of T cells after yellow fever vaccination. TCRdb redid the calling of the 5' RACE reads with MiXCR, one entry per CDR3 protein. The sample has about 320,000 distinct CDR3 sequences; around 6.8% are singletons. This material consisted of PBMCs, taken roughly 46 days after the first yellow fever vaccination. All receptors come from a man younger than 35 who received the YFV17D yellow fever vaccine. CDR3s include the opening cysteine and the closing phenylalanine or tryptophan.

J,V,CDR3
TRBJ2-4,TRBV28,CASSPGQKPLAKNIQYF
TRBJ1-2,TRBV7-2,CASSSAYLGYGYTF
TRBJ2-5,TRBV19,CASNSRGETQYF
TRBJ2-2,TRBV7-2,CASSLGALNTGELFF
TRBJ2-5,TRBV7-2,CASSPNGVGETQYF
TRBJ2-5,TRBV7-3,CASSPRAGQETQYF
TRBJ2-3,TRBV2,CASRRTDTDTQYF
TRBJ2-1,TRBV18,CASSPGGFPNNEQFF
TRBJ2-6,TRBV29-1,CSVGESGANVLTF
TRBJ2-7,TRBV5-1,CASSLVPTGLAGTYEQYF
TRBJ2-5,TRBV19,CASKIHSGGTQYF
TRBJ2-3,TRBV15,CATSTRVSTDTQYF
TRBJ1-6,TRBV5-1,CASRGTENSPLHF
TRBJ2-5,TRBV6-1,CASSPTLAGGQETQYF
TRBJ2-2,TRBV12-3/TRBV12-4,CASSPSEVSGELFF
TRBJ2-3,TRBV20-1,CSARSLAFSDTQYF
TRBJ1-1,TRBV18,CASSPRKVVGTEAFF